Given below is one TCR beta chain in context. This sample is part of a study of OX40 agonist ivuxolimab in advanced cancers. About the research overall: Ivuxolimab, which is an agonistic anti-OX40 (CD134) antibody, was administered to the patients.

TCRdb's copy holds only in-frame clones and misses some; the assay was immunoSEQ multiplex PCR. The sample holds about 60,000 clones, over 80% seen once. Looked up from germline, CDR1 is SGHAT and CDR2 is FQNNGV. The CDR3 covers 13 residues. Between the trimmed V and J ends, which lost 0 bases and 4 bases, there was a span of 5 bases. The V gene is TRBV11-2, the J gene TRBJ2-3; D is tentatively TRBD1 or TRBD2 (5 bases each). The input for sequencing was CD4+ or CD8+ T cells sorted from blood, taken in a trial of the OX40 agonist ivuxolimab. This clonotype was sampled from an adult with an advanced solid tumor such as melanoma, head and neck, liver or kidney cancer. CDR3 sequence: CASSLEGADTQYF. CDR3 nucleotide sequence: TGTGCCAGCAGCTTAGAGGGGGCAGATACGCAGTATTTT. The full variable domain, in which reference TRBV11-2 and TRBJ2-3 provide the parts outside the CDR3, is EAGVAQSPRYKIIEKRQSVAFWCNPISGHATLYWYQQILGQGPKLLIQFQNNGVVDDSQLPKDRFSAERLKGVDSTLKIQPAKLEDSAVYLCASSLEGADTQYFGPGTRLTVL.